A single sample is the source of the 19 T cell receptor beta chains below, sequenced in a study of identical twins. TCRdb recomputed calls from the 5' RACE reads with MiXCR, one row per CDR3 protein. This table holds 200,000 to 300,000 distinct CDR3 sequences, roughly 7% found once. These data also formed part of another study, on yellow fever vaccine responses in identical twins.

Input material: memory (CD45RO+) T cells sorted from blood. These receptors all come from a woman under 30 in good health.

This clonotype occurred a few times. The chain uses TRBV7-2 and TRBJ2-7; no definite D call. The CDR3 spans 18 residues. The ends were cut back, 0 bases at V and 3 bases at J, with 21 bases in the middle. The germline V gene encodes CDR1 SGHTA and CDR2 FQGNSA. CDR3 coding DNA: TGTGCCAGCAGCTTAGCGATTAGGGCAGGAAAGGATCTCTACGAGCAGTACTTC. The encoded protein is CASSLAIRAGKDLYEQYF.

This chain connects TRBV9 to TRBJ2-7; D may match TRBD1 or TRBD2 (5 bases each). Germline V gene data show CDR1 as SGDLS and CDR2 as YYNGEE. The CDR3 extends over 15 amino acids. V lost 4 bases, J lost 3 bases, and 17 bases lay in between. CDR3 in DNA: TGTGCCAGCAGCCCCAGCCGGGACGGATTCTACGAGCAGTACTTC. Protein: CASSPSRDGFYEQYF. The full variable domain, completed using reference TRBV9 and TRBJ2-7, is DSGVTQTPKHLITATGQRVTLRCSPRSGDLSVYWYQQSLDQGLQFLIQYYNGEERAKGNILERFSAQQFPDLHSELNLSSLELGDSALYFCASSPSRDGFYEQYFGPGTRLTVT.

This clonotype was picked up many times. The gene calls are TRBV2 and TRBJ2-1, with 10 bases identical to TRBD1. From germline, CDR1 is SNHLY and CDR2 FYNNEI. V was clipped by 3 bases and J by 6 bases; unmatched bases: 5. CDR3 length: 15 residues. For the CDR3, the DNA is TGTGCCAGCAGTGAGGGGGACAGGGGACCCAATGAGCAGTTCTTC. Protein sequence: CASSEGDRGPNEQFF.

The V call is TRBV18, the J call TRBJ2-3; TRBD2 agrees at 9 bases. V lost 6 bases and J lost 3; bases outside the gene matches: 4. Looked up from germline, CDR1 is KGHSH and CDR2 is LQKENI. The CDR3 runs to 14 residues. Written as DNA, the CDR3 is TGTGCCAGCTCTGGACTAGCGCAAACAGATACGCAGTATTTT. Protein product: CASSGLAQTDTQYF. The variable domain in full, completed from reference TRBV18 and TRBJ2-3, reads NAGVMQNPRHLVRRRGQEARLRCSPMKGHSHVYWYRQLPEEGLKFMVYLQKENIIDESGMPKERFSAEFPKEGPSILRIQQVVRGDSAAYFCASSGLAQTDTQYFGPGTRLTVL.

The V call is TRBV5-1, the J call TRBJ2-3; weak D call: TRBD2 (5 bases). Germline lookup yields CDR1 SGHRS and CDR2 YFSETQ. This CDR3 region has 15 residues. V shed 0 bases and J shed 7 bases, with 15 bases lying between them. The CDR3 is CASSLAEGQLHTQYF. CDR3 sequence (DNA): TGCGCCAGCAGCTTGGCCGAGGGTCAACTACATACGCAGTATTTT.

This clonotype was counted only a few times. V usage is TRBV6-4 and J usage is TRBJ2-1; 11 bases line up with TRBD2. CDR1 is MRHNA and CDR2 is SNTAGT in the germline V gene. This CDR3 region has 15 residues. Losses at the gene ends were 6 bases for V and 8 bases for J; bases not matched to a gene: 9. The CDR3: CASSQLAGEVYEQFF. CDR3 DNA sequence: TGTGCCAGCAGCCAACTAGCGGGAGAAGTCTATGAGCAGTTCTTC.

This sequence joins TRBV10-3 and TRBJ2-1; 10 nucleotides align to TRBD2. V trimming: 6 bases; J trimming: 4 bases; junction bases outside the gene matches: 0. The CDR3 runs 13 residues. The germline V gene has CDR1 ENHRY and CDR2 SYGVKD. The CDR3 loop reads CAIRAGGYNEQFF. CDR3 nucleotides: TGTGCCATCAGAGCGGGAGGGTACAATGAGCAGTTCTTC.

This clonotype came up a few times. J is TRBJ1-6 and V is TRBV5-1; possible D gene TRBD1, 5 bases. The CDR3 loop spans 14 amino acids. The V end was cut by 2 bases, the J end by 7 bases, with 10 bases between. Per the germline V gene, CDR1 is SGHRS and CDR2 is YFSETQ. In nucleotides, the CDR3 is TGCGCCAGCAGCTTTACCAGGGAGAATTCACCCCTCCACTTT. As protein: CASSFTRENSPLHF.

This clonotype was found many times. The chain recombines TRBV29-1 with TRBJ2-2; a weak D match, TRBD2 (5 bases). V lost 2 bases and J lost 5, with 18 bases in between. The V gene's germline CDR1 is SQVTM and CDR2 ANQGSEA. This CDR3 spans 16 amino acids. The CDR3 DNA is TGCAGCGTTGAACCTAAGGACTTAGTCGGGACCGGGGAGCTGTTTTTT. The encoded protein is CSVEPKDLVGTGELFF.

This clonotype was seen a few times. This rearrangement joins TRBV7-8 to TRBJ1-6; tentatively, D is TRBD1 (5 bases). V lost 4 bases, J lost 1 base, and 14 bases lay in between. Germline CDR1 and CDR2: SGHVS and FQNEAQ. The CDR3 has 17 residues. The CDR3, as DNA: TGTGCCAGCAGCTCGCGGGGCCAGTGGTCCTATAATTCACCCCTCCACTTT. Residues: CASSSRGQWSYNSPLHF.

This clonotype was detected a few times. The chain couples TRBV5-1 to TRBJ1-1; 9 bases agree with TRBD1. The CDR3 length is 15 residues. The V and J ends lost 1 base and 3 bases, in that order; junction bases with no gene match: 4. Germline-derived CDR1 and CDR2 are SGHRS and YFSETQ. In DNA form, the CDR3 reads TGCGCCAGCAGCTTGTCCGGGACAGGGCACACTGAAGCTTTCTTT. Its translation is CASSLSGTGHTEAFF.

This clonotype has ten or more counts. V usage is TRBV15 and J usage is TRBJ2-1, with 9 positions matching TRBD2. The V and J ends lost 0 bases and 4 bases, in that order; junction bases with no gene match: 4. Germline V gene lookup returns CDR1 LNHNV and CDR2 YYDKDF (reference sequence). The CDR3 contains 16 residues. CDR3 sequence reads: CATSRDRLAGYNEQFF. The CDR3 DNA reads as TGTGCCACCAGCAGAGATCGTCTAGCGGGGTACAATGAGCAGTTCTTC.

This clonotype appeared a few times. This chain links TRBV20-1 with TRBJ2-3, with 9 bases matching TRBD2. V lost 1 base, J lost 1 base, and 6 bases stayed unmatched. CDR1 is DFQATT and CDR2 is SNEGSKA in the germline V gene (reference sequence). The length of the CDR3 is 16 residues. CDR3 sequence (DNA): TGCAGTGCTAGAGGAATTAGCGGGGGCCGCACAGATACGCAGTATTTT. It codes for CSARGISGGRTDTQYF.

This clonotype was detected only a few times. The chain is built from TRBV2 and TRBJ2-7; 11 positions match TRBD2. The V gene's germline CDR1 is SNHLY and CDR2 FYNNEI. V shed 4 bases, J shed 6 bases, and the junction held 5 bases outside the gene matches. The CDR3 has 14 amino acids. The CDR3 reads CASSALAGGREQYF. CDR3 bases: TGTGCCAGCAGTGCTCTAGCGGGAGGTCGCGAGCAGTACTTC.

The chain recombines TRBV5-1 with TRBJ2-7; 8 bases agree with TRBD2. Trimming removed 0 bases from V and 6 bases from J; junction bases left unmatched: 8. The CDR3 consists of 15 residues. Germline V CDR1 and CDR2: SGHRS, YFSETQ. In DNA form, the CDR3 reads TGCGCCAGCAGCTTGGCCGAGACTAGCGTACCCGAGCAGTACTTC. It is translated as CASSLAETSVPEQYF.

The chain links TRBV11-2 to TRBJ2-1, with 12 bases aligning to TRBD2. Looked up from germline, CDR1 is SGHAT and CDR2 is FQNNGV. V was clipped by 5 bases and J by 4 bases; unmatched bases: 9. The CDR3 has 17 amino acids. The CDR3: CASSAHSTSGGYNEQFF. CDR3 in DNA: TGTGCCAGCAGCGCCCACTCGACTAGCGGGGGATACAATGAGCAGTTCTTC.

The chain employs TRBV9 and TRBJ2-1, with 7 bases identical to TRBD2. Germline CDR1 reads SGDLS; CDR2 reads YYNGEE. V lost 4 bases to trimming and J lost 0 bases; unmatched junction nucleotides: 4. The CDR3 is 15 amino acids. CDR3 nucleotide sequence: TGTGCCAGCAGCAAAAGGACTAGCTCCTACAATGAGCAGTTCTTC. Its translation: CASSKRTSSYNEQFF.

This sequence joins TRBV13 and TRBJ2-7, with 8 positions matching TRBD1. V shed 5 bases, J shed 9 bases, and the junction held 18 bases outside the gene matches. The V gene's germline CDR1 is PRHDT and CDR2 FYEKMQ (reference sequence). CDR3 size: 16 residues. CDR3 sequence reads: CASSPGTGLVSAPQYF. DNA for the CDR3: TGTGCCAGCAGCCCAGGGACAGGTTTGGTGAGTGCGCCGCAGTACTTC.

This clonotype has more than one count but fewer than ten. V is TRBV28 and J is TRBJ2-7; possible D gene TRBD2, 6 bases. Trimming pared 4 bases from V and 3 bases from J, leaving 10 bases between. CDR3 length equals 13 residues. Germline lookup yields CDR1 MDHEN and CDR2 SYDVKM. The DNA of the CDR3 is TGTGCCAGCAGTTCGGCGGGGATCTACGAGCAGTACTTC. This translates into CASSSAGIYEQYF.